These 4 T cell receptor beta chains originate from one sample sequenced in a study of cytomegalovirus exposure and HLA in healthy donors. 60 Vbeta and 13 Jbeta primers were used in PCR. Some clones are missing from TCRdb's copy, which holds only in-frame ones; the method was immunoSEQ multiplex PCR. Counted here are about 160,000 clones, over 75% occurring once; the ten biggest clones make up approximately 1.3%. Input material: PBMCs. Source of these receptors: a man aged 50 to 59 in good health and CMV-seropositive.

This chain links TRBV6-5 with TRBJ1-2, with D unclear. In germline, CDR1 is MNHEY, CDR2 SVGAGI. V was trimmed by 8 bases and J by 8 bases, leaving 12 bases between them. This CDR3 region has 11 residues. The CDR3 is CASSTGVGYTF. DNA of the CDR3: TGTGCCAGCTCAACCGGGGTGGGCTACACCTTC.

This clone has just one count. The V and J genes are TRBV10-3 and TRBJ2-3, with 12 bases fitting TRBD2. From germline, CDR1 is ENHRY and CDR2 SYGVKD. V shed 6 bases, J shed 6 bases, and the junction held 10 bases outside the gene matches. The CDR3 contains 16 residues. The CDR3: CAISLTGLAGSDTQYF. The CDR3 DNA follows: TGTGCCATCAGCCTTACTGGACTAGCGGGATCCGATACGCAGTATTTT.

V is TRBV6-5 and J is TRBJ2-1; 8 bases map to TRBD2. Trimming removed 2 bases from V and 5 bases from J; junction bases left unmatched: 5. The CDR3 is 15 amino acids. Germline CDR1 reads MNHEY; CDR2 reads SVGAGI. CDR3 in amino acids: CASSYTGGINNEQFF. CDR3 coding DNA: TGTGCCAGCAGTTACACGGGGGGGATAAACAATGAGCAGTTCTTC.

This sequence joins TRBV7-8 and TRBJ2-7; no definite D call. V was pared by 3 bases and J by 1 base, with 7 bases between. Germline assignment: CDR1 SGHVS and CDR2 FQNEAQ. The CDR3 covers 13 residues. The CDR3 sequence is CASSFRASYEQYF. DNA of the CDR3: TGTGCCAGCAGCTTCAGAGCGTCCTACGAGCAGTACTTC.